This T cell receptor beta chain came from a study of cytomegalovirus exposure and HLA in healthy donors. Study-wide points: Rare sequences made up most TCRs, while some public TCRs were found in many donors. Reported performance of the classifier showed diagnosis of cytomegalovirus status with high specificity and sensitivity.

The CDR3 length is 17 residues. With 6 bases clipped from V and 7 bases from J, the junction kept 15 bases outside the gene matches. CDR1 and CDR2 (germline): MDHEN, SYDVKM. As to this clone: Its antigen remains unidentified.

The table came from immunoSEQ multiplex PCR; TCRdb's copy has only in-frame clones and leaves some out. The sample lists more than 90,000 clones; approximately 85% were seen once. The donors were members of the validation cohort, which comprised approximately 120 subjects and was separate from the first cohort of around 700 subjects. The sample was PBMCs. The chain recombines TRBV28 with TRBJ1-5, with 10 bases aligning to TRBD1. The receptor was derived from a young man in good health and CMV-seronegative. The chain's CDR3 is CASREDRGPSQSQPQHF. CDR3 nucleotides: TGTGCCAGCAGGGAAGACAGGGGGCCTTCTCAGAGCCAGCCCCAGCATTTT.